The rows below give T cell receptor beta chains drawn from one sample of a study of blood T cells in healthy people across ages. TCRdb used MiXCR to reprocess the 5' RACE reads, holding one entry per CDR3 protein. The repertoire consists of about 800,000 distinct CDR3 sequences, with roughly 25% occurring once and the leading ten covering roughly 3.8%. This sample also appeared in a second study, on T cells of mothers and their children.

Sequenced input: blood. These receptors were collected from a boy aged 5-17 years in good health. CDR3s include the opening cysteine and the closing phenylalanine or tryptophan. A D gene is named only where the DNA matches it firmly. Rows give clone size only sometimes, using once, few, many, or a class for an expanded clone.

CASSLAVTGTHTGELFF TGTGCCAGCAGCTTGGCCGTCACAGGGACCCACACCGGGGAGCTGTTTTTT TRBJ2-2 TRBV5-5 17 . .
CASSESGTAGTGELFF TGTGCCAGCAGTGAGTCCGGGACAGCCGGCACCGGGGAGCTGTTTTTT TRBJ2-2 TRBV25-1 16 TRBD1 few
CSANWDRQETQYF TGCAGCGCGAATTGGGACAGACAAGAGACCCAGTACTTC TRBJ2-5 TRBV20-1 13 TRBD1 few
CASRRTSGGADTQYF TGTGCCAGCAGGCGGACTAGCGGAGGAGCAGATACGCAGTATTTT TRBJ2-3 TRBV6-2/TRBV6-3 15 TRBD2 .
CASSLSGRGGTDTQYF TGTGCCAGCAGTTTATCGGGTCGGGGGGGTACAGATACGCAGTATTTT TRBJ2-3 TRBV28 16 TRBD2 once
CSAPKGREALREETQYF TGCAGTGCACCGAAGGGGCGGGAGGCCTTACGCGAGGAGACCCAGTACTTC TRBJ2-5 TRBV20-1 17 TRBD2 few
CASSRVTLGMQFF TGTGCCAGCAGCCGGGTGACCCTGGGTATGCAGTTCTTC TRBJ2-1 TRBV9 13 . .
CASSQQGTSRADTQYF TGTGCCAGCAGCCAACAAGGGACTAGCCGCGCAGATACGCAGTATTTT TRBJ2-3 TRBV14 16 TRBD2 few
CASSLGSGYNEQFF TGTGCCAGCAGCTTAGGGTCAGGCTACAATGAGCAGTTCTTC TRBJ2-1 TRBV7-9 14 . few
CAISESGIAGGNEQFF TGTGCCATCAGTGAGTCCGGAATAGCGGGAGGTAATGAGCAGTTCTTC TRBJ2-1 TRBV10-3 16 TRBD2 few
CASSRPTSGVNNEQFF TGTGCCAGCAGCCGCCCTACTAGCGGGGTGAACAATGAGCAGTTCTTC TRBJ2-1 TRBV5-5 16 TRBD2 .
CASSQRLQETQYF TGTGCCAGCAGCCAGAGGTTACAAGAGACCCAGTACTTC TRBJ2-5 TRBV5-4 13 . few
CSAQHRANFEQYF TGCAGTGCTCAACACAGGGCCAATTTCGAGCAGTACTTC TRBJ2-7 TRBV20-1 13 . .
CASSLKAGELFF TGCGCCAGCAGCTTGAAAGCCGGGGAGCTGTTTTTT TRBJ2-2 TRBV5-1 12 . few
CASSLALGSSGTQYF TGTGCCAGCAGCTTAGCCTTGGGGAGCTCCGGGACCCAGTACTTC TRBJ2-5 TRBV7-2 15 . few
CASRETLKGYEQYF TGTGCCAGCAGAGAGACACTCAAGGGCTACGAGCAGTACTTC TRBJ2-7 TRBV6-2/TRBV6-3 14 . .
CASSQDRGDTTRDTQYF TGTGCCAGCAGCCAGGACAGGGGAGACACGACAAGAGATACACAGTATTTT TRBJ2-3 TRBV7-2 17 TRBD1 .
CASSLDPFIAGGPVSGANVLTF TGTGCCAGCAGCTTAGACCCTTTTATAGCGGGGGGGCCCGTCTCTGGGGCCAACGTCCTGACTTTC TRBJ2-6 TRBV7-8 22 TRBD2 .
CSATETPLWDGYTF TGCAGTGCTACCGAAACCCCGTTATGGGATGGCTACACCTTC TRBJ1-2 TRBV20-1 14 . .
CASSYPRGSREYF TGTGCCAGCAGTTACCCCCGGGGCAGCCGGGAGTACTTC TRBJ2-5 TRBV6-2/TRBV6-3 13 . .
CASRAGQGNSYNSPLHF TGTGCCAGCAGAGCCGGACAGGGGAACTCCTATAATTCACCCCTCCACTTT TRBJ1-6 TRBV2 17 TRBD1 .
CSARDRGTGGQPQHF TGCAGTGCTAGAGACCGCGGGACAGGCGGTCAGCCCCAGCATTTT TRBJ1-5 TRBV20-1 15 TRBD1 few
CASSLRTNLNTEAFF TGTGCCAGCAGCCTACGGACTAATTTGAACACTGAAGCTTTCTTT TRBJ1-1 TRBV3-1 15 . few
CASSIQGSEETQYF TGTGCCAGCAGTATACAGGGTAGTGAGGAGACCCAGTACTTC TRBJ2-5 TRBV12-3/TRBV12-4 14 . few
CSAGDRGPLGQETQYF TGCAGTGCTGGGGACAGGGGGCCCCTAGGGCAAGAGACCCAGTACTTC TRBJ2-5 TRBV20-1 16 TRBD1 once
CASSLIRGKGTDTQYF TGCGCCAGCAGCTTGATTCGGGGGAAGGGAACAGATACGCAGTATTTT TRBJ2-3 TRBV5-1 16 . .
CASSPLGLAGGNSYEQYF TGTGCCAGCAGTCCACTTGGACTAGCGGGAGGCAACTCCTACGAGCAGTACTTC TRBJ2-7 TRBV27 18 TRBD2 few
CASSILGGYSYEQYF TGTGCCAGTAGTATTTTGGGGGGCTACTCCTACGAGCAGTACTTC TRBJ2-7 TRBV19 15 . .
CASSPTSGGPETQYF TGTGCCAGCAGCCCGACTAGCGGGGGCCCAGAGACCCAGTACTTC TRBJ2-5 TRBV7-9 15 TRBD2 .
CANSVESGRTYEQYF TGTGCCAACAGCGTAGAGTCGGGACGGACCTACGAGCAGTACTTC TRBJ2-7 TRBV9 15 . .
CASSSTGKETQYF TGTGCCAGCAGTTCCACCGGGAAAGAGACCCAGTACTTC TRBJ2-5 TRBV27 13 . .
CASSQDLFDNYGYTF TGCGCCAGCAGCCAAGATTTGTTCGATAACTATGGCTACACCTTC TRBJ1-2 TRBV4-3 15 . once
CASSLIDSYEQYF TGTGCCAGCAGTTTAATCGACAGCTACGAGCAGTACTTC TRBJ2-7 TRBV12-3/TRBV12-4 13 . .
CSAGGGTSLVFNEQYF TGCAGTGCTGGAGGGGGGACTAGTTTGGTTTTCAACGAGCAGTACTTC TRBJ2-7 TRBV20-1 16 TRBD2 .
CASTLMNTEDFF TGTGCCAGCACCTTGATGAACACTGAAGATTTCTTT TRBJ1-1 TRBV7-9 12 . .
CASNRGDSKAFF TGTGCCAGCAACCGCGGAGACTCGAAAGCTTTCTTT TRBJ1-1 TRBV6-6 12 . few
CASRKISGAPEAFF TGTGCCAGCAGGAAAATATCAGGGGCGCCTGAAGCTTTCTTT TRBJ1-1 TRBV6-2/TRBV6-3 14 . .
CASSLNYEQFF TGTGCCAGCAGCTTGAACTATGAGCAGTTCTTC TRBJ2-1 TRBV5-5 11 . .
CATQGRASRSDEQFF TGTGCCACCCAAGGCAGGGCCAGCCGAAGTGATGAGCAGTTCTTC TRBJ2-1 TRBV24-1 15 . .
CASSLAAVVSYNERFF TGTGCCAGCAGCTTAGCTGCGGTGGTCTCCTACAATGAGCGGTTCTTC TRBJ2-1 TRBV7-2 16 . .
CASTRGTSPDTQYF TGTGCCAGCACCCGCGGGACTAGCCCAGATACGCAGTATTTT TRBJ2-3 TRBV11-2 14 TRBD2 .
CASSSGQGDYGYTF TGTGCCAGCAGCTCCGGACAGGGAGACTATGGCTACACCTTC TRBJ1-2 TRBV7-9 14 TRBD1 many
CASSLGGTVKVNNEQFF TGTGCCAGCAGCTTAGGGGGGACAGTGAAAGTCAACAATGAGCAGTTCTTC TRBJ2-1 TRBV7-9 17 TRBD1 .